A single TCR beta chain is shown here with its context. Germline V CDR1 and CDR2: LGHNA, YNFKEQ. This CDR3 has 17 amino acids. The junction had 9 bases not matched to a gene; V was cut back by 0 bases and J by 4 bases. This entry comes from a study of OX40 agonist ivuxolimab in advanced cancers. TCRdb keeps only in-frame clones here, not all; method: immunoSEQ multiplex PCR. The sample has some 76,000 clones, approximately 86% seen once. The TCR was taken from an adult with an advanced solid tumor such as melanoma, head and neck, liver or kidney cancer. The chain links TRBV4-2 to TRBJ2-5, with TRBD2 identical over 9 bases. The starting material was CD4+ or CD8+ T cells sorted from blood, obtained in a trial of the OX40 agonist ivuxolimab. For the CDR3, the DNA is TGTGCCAGCAGCCAAGAATGGTCTAGCGGGACGGGAGAGACCCAGTACTTC. Its translation: CASSQEWSSGTGETQYF.